What follows describes a single TCR beta chain. Among Cohort 3 donors, those recovered had two negative PCRs, clearance, or symptom resolution. This sample is drawn from a study of blood T cell repertoires in COVID-19. The assay was immunoSEQ multiplex PCR, and TCRdb's table has in-frame clones only and misses some. Of fewer than 500,000 clones listed, approximately 86% are singletons. The junction had 10 bases not matched to a gene; V was cut back by 4 bases and J by 8 bases. The CDR3 contains 15 residues. Germline CDR1 is MDHEN and CDR2 is SYDVKM. The sequencing input was PBMCs or T cells enriched from blood (not recorded which). The rearrangement links TRBV28 to TRBJ1-4; TRBD1 agrees at 7 bases. The clonotype originates from a woman between 18 and 30 years old who had recovered from COVID-19. The CDR3 reads CASSSTQGMREKLFF. The CDR3 coding sequence is TGTGCCAGCAGTTCCACACAGGGGATGAGGGAAAAACTGTTTTTT.